This T cell receptor beta chain emerged from a study of post-analysis software for immune sequencing data. General observations from the study: Five or six TRBV segments were significantly more frequent in patients than in controls. TRBV5-6, TRBV5-1 and TRBV20-1 were among these segments.

The library was made from cDNA and included unique molecular identifiers. Each CDR3 protein is one row after TCRdb ran MiXCR on the PCR reads. The sample holds about 540,000 distinct CDR3 sequences; roughly 34% are singletons and the top ten take less than 6%. This clonotype has a handful of counts. The antigen remains undetermined. This CDR3 is 13 amino acids long. Germline-derived CDR1 and CDR2 are MGHDK and SYGVNS. Trimming removed 3 bases at V and 5 bases at J, with 10 bases between. The chain joins TRBV25-1 to TRBJ1-1, with D maybe TRBD1 (5 bases). Sequenced sample: blood. The TCR sequence derives from a girl aged 2-17 years with multiple sclerosis. The CDR3 protein is CASSDNRQTEAFF. CDR3 nucleotide sequence: TGTGCCAGCAGTGACAACAGACAGACTGAAGCTTTCTTT.